This T cell receptor beta chain is drawn from a study of T cell repertoires in cytomegalovirus infection. About the research overall: Evidence of both CMV infection and a matching HLA type came from public TCR beta signatures.

TCRdb re-analysed the reads in MiXCR, keeping a single row per CDR3 protein. The sample consists of roughly 230,000 distinct CDR3 sequences, around 6.6% of them appearing once. Trimming removed 3 bases from V and 0 bases from J, with 8 bases in between. Germline V gene sequence: CDR1 SNHLY, CDR2 FYNNEI. CDR3 length equals 15 residues. Notes on the study in general: Dominating the ex vivo response were TCR beta clonotypes that were CMV-specific and HLA-C-restricted. The cumulative frequency of public TCR beta families identified carriers of CMV plus the relevant HLA.

This clonotype was recorded many times. The antigen is undetermined. Sequenced material: PBMCs. The gene calls are TRBV2 and TRBJ2-2; D ambiguous. The TCR comes from a human donor in good health (CMV status not recorded). Some clones in this sample may be carry-over from other donors' samples. The CDR3 sequence is CASSDRSSNTGELFF. CDR3 in DNA: TGTGCCAGCAGTGACAGGTCGTCGAACACCGGGGAGCTGTTTTTT.